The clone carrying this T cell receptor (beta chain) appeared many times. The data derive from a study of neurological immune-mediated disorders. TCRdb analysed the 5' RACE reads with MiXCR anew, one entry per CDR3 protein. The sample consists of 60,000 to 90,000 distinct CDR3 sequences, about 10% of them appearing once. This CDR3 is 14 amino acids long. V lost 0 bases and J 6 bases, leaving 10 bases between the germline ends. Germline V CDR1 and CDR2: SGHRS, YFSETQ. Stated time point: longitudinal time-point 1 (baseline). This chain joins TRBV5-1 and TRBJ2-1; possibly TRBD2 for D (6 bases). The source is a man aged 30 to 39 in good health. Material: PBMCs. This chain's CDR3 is CASSLGLDINEQFF. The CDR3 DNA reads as TGCGCCAGCAGCTTGGGACTAGATATCAATGAGCAGTTCTTC.